This T cell receptor (beta chain) is drawn from a study of shared clonotypes between healthy human individuals. In the case of this clone: The junction and the germline gene differ at one end; a read error may be behind it. This CDR3 is also generated by other DNA sequences in the sample.

CD45RO-negative cells were positively selected for CCR7, leaving out terminally differentiated effector memory CD45RA+ cells. CDR1 is LGHNA and CDR2 is YSLEER in the germline V gene. The CDR3 is 16 residues long. Data came from immunoSEQ multiplex PCR; TCRdb stores just in-frame clones and leaves some out. Of some 2,000,000 clones in the sample, approximately 95% were seen once. The TCR comes from a man younger than 35 in good health. What was sequenced was naive CD8+ T cells sorted from blood. This chain uses TRBV4-3 with TRBJ1-6; D unclear. The CDR3, as DNA: TGCGCCAGCAGCCAAGATCTTGCGGCTTATAATTCGCCCCTCCACTTT. Residues: CASSQDLAAYNSPLHF.